The 5 T cell receptor beta chains given below trace back to one sample, sequenced in a study of blood T cell repertoires in COVID-19. Produced via immunoSEQ multiplex PCR; TCRdb's table is partial and in-frame only. The table has hundreds of thousands of clones, approximately 80% seen once. Source material: peripheral blood. These receptors all come from a woman of 80 years or more with acute or convalescent COVID-19.

This clone was recorded once. The chain joins TRBV5-1 to TRBJ2-7, with a tentative D call TRBD2 (5 bases). Trimming pared 6 bases from V and 1 base from J, leaving 14 bases between. The germline gives CDR1 SGHRS, CDR2 YFSETQ. The CDR3 covers 14 residues. CDR3 region: CASTLDYLSYEQYF. The CDR3 DNA follows: TGCGCCAGCACCTTAGACTACCTTTCCTACGAGCAGTACTTC.

The chain joins TRBV28 to TRBJ1-5, with D possibly TRBD1 on 5 matching bases. V lost 3 bases and J 9 bases, leaving 15 bases between the germline ends. From germline, CDR1 is MDHEN and CDR2 SYDVKM. This CDR3 has 14 amino acids. CDR3 residues: CASSFVGAAGPQHF. The CDR3 region has the DNA TGTGCCAGCAGTTTCGTAGGGGCAGCCGGGCCCCAGCATTTT.

DNA for the CDR3: TGTGCCAGTAGTAGGTTGTCAGGACAGCAAGAGACCCAGTACTTC. This gives the protein CASSRLSGQQETQYF. The rearrangement joins TRBV19 to TRBJ2-5; D is perhaps TRBD1 (6 bases). Deletions cut 4 bases from V and 2 bases from J, with 14 bases between. CDR3 length: 15 amino acids. Germline values: CDR1 LNHDA, CDR2 SQIVND (reference sequence). Full variable domain (remainder filled in from reference TRBV19 and TRBJ2-5): DGGITQSPKYLFRKEGQNVTLSCEQNLNHDAMYWYRQDPGQGLRLIYYSQIVNDFQKGDIAEGYSVSREKKESFPLTVTSAQKNPTAFYLCASSRLSGQQETQYFGPGTRLLVL.

The rearrangement uses TRBV19 and TRBJ1-1, with 7 bases aligning to TRBD1. This CDR3 contains 14 residues. The J segment lost 5 bases and the V segment lost 9 bases, leaving 12 bases of the junction unmatched. The germline V gene has CDR1 LNHDA and CDR2 SQIVND (reference sequence). The CDR3 DNA reads as TGTGCCAGCGTCGCCTCGACAGGGCTAACTGAAGCTTTCTTT. Protein product: CASVASTGLTEAFF. Based on the CDR3 plus reference TRBV19 and TRBJ1-1, the full variable domain is DGGITQSPKYLFRKEGQNVTLSCEQNLNHDAMYWYRQDPGQGLRLIYYSQIVNDFQKGDIAEGYSVSREKKESFPLTVTSAQKNPTAFYLCASVASTGLTEAFFGQGTRLTVV.

This clone was observed once. The rearrangement uses TRBV9 and TRBJ2-1; 16 positions match TRBD2. The V gene end was trimmed by 2 bases and the J gene end by 10 bases; junction bases not matched to a gene: 6. The CDR3 loop spans 16 amino acids. Germline CDR1 SGDLS, CDR2 YYNGEE. For the CDR3, the DNA is TGTGCCAGCAGCGTCGGGACTAGCGGGGGGGCCGGGGAGCAGTTCTTC. This sequence encodes CASSVGTSGGAGEQFF.